Listed here are 24 T cell receptor beta chains from one sample, sequenced in a study of T cells in Graves' hyperthyroidism and ophthalmopathy. Regions amplified from RNA transcripts were the TCR beta CDR3 regions. TCR CDR3 regions were first amplified by RT-PCR with HTBI primers. Via MiXCR, TCRdb re-called the multiplex PCR reads, giving one row per CDR3 protein. This table holds around 300,000 distinct CDR3 sequences, 12% to 15% found once. Sequencing input: blood. These receptors all come from a woman aged 45-65 years with Graves' hyperthyroidism that later progressed to Graves' ophthalmopathy.

This clonotype has a handful of counts. A read error may explain this, as a much larger clone is one base away. The chain carries TRBV11-2 and TRBJ1-1; D is undetermined. The CDR3 runs to 13 residues. The germline gives CDR1 SGHAT, CDR2 FQNNGV. This chain's CDR3 is CASSLSRGTEALF. DNA for the CDR3: TGTGCCAGCAGCTTGAGTCGAGGAACTGAAGCTCTCTTT.

This clonotype was observed many times. The chain couples TRBV5-8 to TRBJ2-5; perhaps TRBD2 as D (6 bases). Trimming took 2 bases from V and 4 from J, leaving 12 bases between them. Per germline, CDR1 SGHTS and CDR2 YDEGEE. There are 14 residues in the CDR3. The CDR3 DNA sequence: TGTGCCAGCAGCTTCCCGGGGGAGCGAGAGACCCAGTACTTC. It encodes CASSFPGERETQYF.

This clonotype was seen once. V usage is TRBV28 and J usage is TRBJ2-5; D is uncertain. V lost 1 base and J 5 bases, leaving 17 bases between the germline ends. This CDR3 comprises 16 residues. Germline CDR1 and CDR2: MDHEN and SYDVKM. CDR3 in amino acids: CASSLYRQAGEETQYF. CDR3 nucleotide sequence: TGTGCCAGCAGTTTATACCGGCAGGCCGGTGAGGAGACCCAGTACTTC.

This clonotype was recorded many times. This chain connects TRBV11-3 to TRBJ2-3; no clear D. The CDR3 is 14 residues long. Trimming stripped 5 bases from V and 5 bases from J, with 14 bases between. Germline CDR1 and CDR2: SGHNT and YENEEA. CDR3 coding DNA: TGTGCCAGCAGCCACGCCATACTTGGAGATACGCAGTATTTT. Encoded protein: CASSHAILGDTQYF.

This clonotype was seen ten or more times. The chain joins TRBV11-2 to TRBJ2-5, with D tentatively TRBD2 (5 bases). CDR1 is SGHAT, CDR2 FQNNGV, per germline. Trimming removed 1 base at V and 4 bases at J, with 10 bases between. The CDR3 contains 14 residues. CDR3: CASSLAEGLETQYF. CDR3 in DNA: TGTGCCAGCAGCTTAGCCGAGGGATTAGAGACCCAGTACTTC.

This clonotype was recorded a few times. This chain connects TRBV6-1 to TRBJ1-2; no definite D call. The germline CDR1 and CDR2 sequences are MNHNS and SASEGT. Trimming took off 2 bases at V and 5 bases at J, with 6 bases between the two ends. This CDR3 region has 12 residues. The DNA for the CDR3 is TGTGCCAGCAGTGAAACAAAGTATGGCTACACCTTC. Translation gives CASSETKYGYTF.

Many counts were recorded for this clonotype. The J gene is TRBJ2-7, the V gene TRBV3-1, with D tentatively TRBD1 or TRBD2 (6 bases each). Germline V CDR1 and CDR2: LGHDT, YNNKEL (reference sequence). V lost 5 bases, J lost 4 bases, and 15 bases lay in between. This CDR3 spans 14 amino acids. CDR3 region: CASSLRGAVYEQYF. The CDR3 nucleotides read TGTGCCAGCAGCTTAAGGGGGGCTGTGTACGAGCAGTACTTC.

This clonotype was seen ten or more times. CDR3 sequence reads: CSARGPEEQYF. In nucleotides, the CDR3 is TGCAGTGCTAGAGGCCCGGAAGAGCAGTACTTC. The rearrangement joins TRBV20-1 to TRBJ2-7; D gene uncertain. The V gene's germline CDR1 is DFQATT and CDR2 SNEGSKA (reference sequence). The ends were cut back, 1 base at V and 7 bases at J, with 8 bases in the middle. The CDR3 extends over 11 amino acids.

This clonotype was seen many times. The chain couples TRBV7-9 to TRBJ2-1, with 10 bases that match TRBD2. Germline CDR1 is SEHNR and CDR2 is FQNEAQ (reference sequence). The CDR3 runs to 15 residues. The V segment lost 5 bases and the J segment 3 bases; nucleotides outside the gene matches: 4. The CDR3 sequence: CASSQGLASYNEQFF. As DNA, the CDR3 is TGTGCCAGCAGCCAGGGACTAGCGAGCTACAATGAGCAGTTCTTC.

The V gene is TRBV27, the J gene TRBJ1-5; D ambiguous. V gave up 4 bases and J gave up 6 bases, with 13 bases separating them. This CDR3 comprises 14 residues. Germline V gives CDR1 MNHEY, CDR2 SMNVEV (reference sequence). The CDR3 DNA sequence: TGTGCCAGCAGTTCGCAAGACGGGATTCAGCCCCAGCATTTT. It translates to CASSSQDGIQPQHF.

There are many counts of this clonotype. The chain links TRBV28 to TRBJ1-3, with no clear D. Trimming shortened V by 3 bases and J by 0 bases, and 15 bases separated the two germline ends. The CDR3 has 17 amino acids. CDR1 is MDHEN, CDR2 SYDVKM, per germline. CDR3 nucleotides: TGTGCCAGCAGTTTGGGTGAGCGGCGACGCTCTGGAAACACCATATATTTT. This encodes CASSLGERRRSGNTIYF.

This clonotype was counted many times. V and J are TRBV6-1 and TRBJ2-7; 9 bases agree with TRBD1. V was pared by 7 bases and J by 3 bases, with 13 bases of the junction left unmatched. Germline-derived CDR1 and CDR2 are MNHNS and SASEGT. This CDR3 contains 16 residues. Here the CDR3 DNA reads TGTGCCAGCACCCCGCTCGGACAGGGGTTCCTCTACGAGCAGTACTTC. Residues: CASTPLGQGFLYEQYF.

This clonotype was counted between two and nine times. V is TRBV6-2 or TRBV6-3 and J is TRBJ2-5; 7 bases fit TRBD2. CDR3 length: 16 amino acids. The germline CDR1 and CDR2 sequences are MNHEY and SVGEGT. J lost 2 bases, V lost 5 bases, and 11 bases had no gene match. The CDR3 DNA follows: TGTGCCAGCAGTCCGTTCCCTGGGCGGGGGCAAGAGACCCAGTACTTC. Its translation is CASSPFPGRGQETQYF.

This clonotype came up a few times. The chain is built from TRBV7-9 and TRBJ1-1; tentatively, D is TRBD1 (5 bases). Trimming took off 2 bases at V and 1 base at J, with 11 bases between the two ends. Germline CDR1 SEHNR, CDR2 FQNEAQ (reference sequence). The CDR3 is made up of 15 amino acids. This chain's CDR3 is CASSLLVQANTEAFF. For the CDR3, the DNA is TGTGCCAGCAGCTTACTGGTACAGGCGAACACTGAAGCTTTCTTT. The full variable domain, with the rest looked up from reference TRBV7-9 and TRBJ1-1, is DTGVSQNPRHKITKRGQNVTFRCDPISEHNRLYWYRQTLGQGPEFLTYFQNEAQLEKSRLLSDRFSAERPKGSFSTLEIQRTEQGDSAMYLCASSLLVQANTEAFFGQGTRLTVV.

In this sample, this clonotype turned up many times. This rearrangement joins TRBV5-1 to TRBJ2-7; 9 bases agree with TRBD1. After removal of 1 base from V and 5 bases from J, the junction contained 7 bases not matched to a gene. The CDR3 is 15 amino acids. Germline V lookup: CDR1 SGHRS, CDR2 YFSETQ. CDR3 coding DNA: TGCGCCAGCAGCTTGAAGGGGGACAGGGCCCACGAGCAGTACTTC. Protein sequence: CASSLKGDRAHEQYF.

This clonotype was detected only a few times. This chain connects TRBV9 to TRBJ2-3, with D hard to call. CDR1 is SGDLS and CDR2 is YYNGEE in the germline V gene. The V gene lost 2 bases and the J gene lost 6 bases, with 7 bases spanning the gap. This CDR3 is 12 amino acids long. Here the CDR3 DNA reads TGTGCCAGCAGCGTCTCGGTCGATACGCAGTATTTT. Translating gives CASSVSVDTQYF. The complete variable domain, with remaining parts taken from reference TRBV9 and TRBJ2-3, reads DSGVTQTPKHLITATGQRVTLRCSPRSGDLSVYWYQQSLDQGLQFLIQYYNGEERAKGNILERFSAQQFPDLHSELNLSSLELGDSALYFCASSVSVDTQYFGPGTRLTVL.

CDR3 nucleotides: TGTGCCAGTGGCGGGGGGACTAGCGGGGTATACAATGAGCAGTTCTTC. This translates into CASGGGTSGVYNEQFF. This chain links TRBV2 with TRBJ2-1, with 13 bases lining up with TRBD2. The CDR3 sequence is 16 residues long. J lost 4 bases, V lost 9 bases, and 9 bases had no gene match. The germline CDR1 and CDR2 sequences are SNHLY and FYNNEI.

The sample holds a few counts of this clonotype. This chain joins TRBV5-6 and TRBJ1-2; D may be TRBD1 (6 bases). Germline values: CDR1 SGHDT, CDR2 YYEEEE. The length of the CDR3 is 15 residues. V was trimmed by 0 bases and J by 3 bases, leaving 12 bases between them. CDR3 nucleotide sequence: TGTGCCAGCAGCTTGGCCGCACAGGGCTACTATGGCTACACCTTC. Encoded protein: CASSLAAQGYYGYTF.

This clonotype was seen repeatedly, ten times or more. The chain couples TRBV29-1 to TRBJ2-3, with no clear D. Germline V gene lookup returns CDR1 SQVTM and CDR2 ANQGSEA. This CDR3 has 14 residues. Trimming removed 0 bases at V and 3 bases at J, with 10 bases between. CDR3 DNA: TGCAGCGTTGAAGATCAGGTCCAGACAGATACGCAGTATTTT. Protein product: CSVEDQVQTDTQYF.

The chain joins TRBV19 to TRBJ2-4; 14 bases line up with TRBD2. The CDR3 is 16 amino acids. Germline-derived CDR1 and CDR2 are LNHDA and SQIVND (reference sequence). V dropped 5 bases and J dropped 4; count of bases not matched to a gene: 4. As DNA, the CDR3 is TGTGCCAGTAGTCCTTGGACTAGCGGGAGGAAAAACATTCAGTACTTC. Its translation: CASSPWTSGRKNIQYF. The variable domain in full, with the rest retrieved from reference TRBV19 and TRBJ2-4, is DGGITQSPKYLFRKEGQNVTLSCEQNLNHDAMYWYRQDPGQGLRLIYYSQIVNDFQKGDIAEGYSVSREKKESFPLTVTSAQKNPTAFYLCASSPWTSGRKNIQYFGAGTRLSVL.

A word on this clonotype: One base away lies a much larger clone, so this may be a sequencing read error. This chain connects TRBV7-2 to TRBJ2-1; D not resolved. Germline CDR1 SGHTA, CDR2 FQGNSA. The CDR3 consists of 13 residues. V was clipped by 2 bases and J by 5 bases, with 7 bases between them. The CDR3 nucleotides read TGTACCAGCAGCTTATCCGGTAACAATGAGCAGTTCTTC. Amino acids: CTSSLSGNNEQFF. The full variable domain, its missing parts supplied by reference TRBV7-2 and TRBJ2-1, is GAGVSQSPSNKVTEKGKDVELRCDPISGHTALYWYRQSLGQGLEFLIYFQGNSAPDKSGLPSDRFSAERTGGSVSTLTIQRTQQEDSAVYLCTSSLSGNNEQFFGPGTRLTVL.

This clonotype was seen many times. V gene TRBV3-1 combines with J gene TRBJ2-7; 9 bases fit TRBD1. Germline V gives CDR1 LGHDT, CDR2 YNNKEL (reference sequence). The CDR3 has 14 residues. Germline trimming cut 4 bases from V and 6 bases from J; bases unmatched to any gene: 7. The CDR3 DNA sequence: TGTGCCAGCAGCCGTCCACAGGGGGCCGGCGAGCAGTACTTC. Protein: CASSRPQGAGEQYF.

This clonotype occurred many times. The rearrangement joins TRBV9 to TRBJ2-1; D is unclear. This CDR3 spans 11 amino acids. Trimming stripped 0 bases from V and 8 bases from J, with 3 bases between. Germline V gene sequence: CDR1 SGDLS, CDR2 YYNGEE. DNA of the CDR3: TGTGCCAGCAGCGTAGGTCATGAGCAGTTCTTC. It translates to CASSVGHEQFF.

This clonotype was seen repeatedly, ten times or more. V is TRBV6-1 and J is TRBJ1-1; D gene ambiguous. Germline V CDR1 and CDR2: MNHNS, SASEGT. The CDR3 length is 12 residues. Trimming took 7 bases from V and 10 from J, leaving 16 bases between them. CDR3 residues: CASNRAPEGAFF. The CDR3 nucleotides read TGTGCCAGCAACCGCGCCCCGGAAGGAGCTTTCTTT.